The TCR beta chain described here comes from a study of cytomegalovirus exposure and HLA in healthy donors. Overall study: From 150 million to 200 million T cells, an earlier analysis saw approximately 120 million unique TCR beta sequences. Findings of the study overall: Per a prior analysis, the majority of TCR beta V segments were productive roughly 87% or roughly 30% of the time.

PCR was performed using 60 Vbeta and 13 Jbeta primers. Sequencing used immunoSEQ multiplex PCR; TCRdb keeps in-frame clones, though not all of them. The profile shows about 150,000 clones, around 73% of them singletons. V was clipped by 1 base and J by 0 bases, with 8 bases between them. The CDR3 runs to 15 residues. Germline CDR1 SGHRS, CDR2 YFSETQ. In regard to this clone: Its antigen is as yet unknown.

What was sequenced was PBMCs. The sequence came from a woman aged 18-30 years in good health and CMV-seronegative. The chain has TRBV5-1 and TRBJ1-3; D not certain. The CDR3 DNA reads as TGCGCCAGCAGCTTGAGTACAGACTCTGGAAACACCATATATTTT. Its translation: CASSLSTDSGNTIYF.